This T cell receptor beta chain was recovered during a study of radiotherapy plus CTLA-4 blockade in lung cancer. Study summary: Around 19% of patients responded objectively, and around 31% achieved disease control.

A single count supports this clone. Other nucleotide sequences in the sample specify the same CDR3. The CDR3 loop spans 12 amino acids. Per germline, CDR1 SGHRS and CDR2 YFSETQ. V shed 0 bases and J shed 5 bases, with 4 bases lying between them. Here immunoSEQ multiplex PCR was the method, and the copy in TCRdb shows in-frame clones only, minus some. There are about 120,000 clones in the sample; approximately 90% occur only once, and 5.5% to 7% lies in the top ten. The sample here was peripheral blood, taken from a patient treated with radiotherapy plus ipilimumab. This TCR came from a human donor with non-small cell lung cancer that progressed on radiotherapy plus ipilimumab. This chain joins TRBV5-1 and TRBJ2-3; D not resolved. CDR3 DNA: TGCGCCAGCAGCTTGGAAGGAGATACGCAGTATTTT. This sequence encodes CASSLEGDTQYF.